Below, one TCR beta chain is given with its context. The record originates from a study of response to subunit inactivated influenza vaccine. TCRdb independently ran MiXCR on the RT-PCR reads; one entry per CDR3 protein. Among about 480,000 distinct CDR3 sequences, 25% were seen once, and the ten largest hold around 2%. The CDR3 contains 15 residues. Germline lookup yields CDR1 MNHEY and CDR2 SVGEGT. Trimming left V 2 bases short and J 3 bases short, with 14 bases between. The clonotype was recovered from a man in his forties or fifties who received an inactivated influenza vaccine. The chain recombines TRBV6-2 or TRBV6-3 with TRBJ2-7, with D perhaps being TRBD1 or TRBD2 (5 bases each). This specimen consisted of CD4+ T cells sorted from PBMCs, obtained roughly 5 days after vaccination. CDR3 bases: TGTGCCAGCAGTTACCGGTTGGGACGTAACTACGAGCAGTACTTC. It codes for CASSYRLGRNYEQYF.